Following are 3 T cell receptor beta chains from one sample sequenced in a study of vaccination and CD4 T cells after COVID-19. Cultured CD4+ T cells had their DNA profiled by the Oncomine TCR Beta short-read assay. TCRdb passed the PCR reads through MiXCR, listing each CDR3 protein once. Here the sample spans 25,000 to 30,000 distinct CDR3 sequences, around 64% being singletons. Their antigens remain unidentified. Sample treatment: roughly nine-day PBMC culture with coronavirus spike peptide pools or control peptides (ViraFEST assay). The sample was CD4+ T cells from blood, cultured in vitro, taken after SARS-CoV-2 vaccination. These receptor sequences come from a human donor who received a COVID-19 vaccine.

The J gene is TRBJ2-7, the V gene TRBV7-2; a possible D gene is TRBD2 (6 bases). The V end was cut by 5 bases, the J end by 2 bases, with 19 bases between. In germline, CDR1 is SGHTA, CDR2 FQGNSA. The CDR3 is 16 amino acids. The CDR3 DNA sequence: TGTGCCAGCAGCCGGTTGGGCGGGGCCACCCCCTACGAGCAGTACTTC. Translated, it gives CASSRLGGATPYEQYF.

This chain connects TRBV24-1 to TRBJ2-1; weak D call: TRBD1 (6 bases). V lost 4 bases, J lost 6 bases, and 12 bases lay in between. The germline V gene encodes CDR1 KGHDR and CDR2 SFDVKD. The CDR3 is 14 residues long. The CDR3 spells CATSDLQGANEQFF. CDR3 coding DNA: TGTGCCACCAGTGACCTACAGGGTGCCAATGAGCAGTTCTTC.

The chain combines TRBV19 with TRBJ2-7, with a weak D call TRBD1 (5 bases). V was shortened by 5 bases and J by 0 bases, with 14 bases between the two germline ends. The CDR3 contains 15 residues. From germline, CDR1 is LNHDA and CDR2 SQIVND (reference sequence). CDR3 bases: TGTGCCAGTAGTCTCAGGGATCCGTCCTCCTACGAGCAGTACTTC. Its translation is CASSLRDPSSYEQYF. Full variable domain (rest looked up from reference TRBV19 and TRBJ2-7): DGGITQSPKYLFRKEGQNVTLSCEQNLNHDAMYWYRQDPGQGLRLIYYSQIVNDFQKGDIAEGYSVSREKKESFPLTVTSAQKNPTAFYLCASSLRDPSSYEQYFGPGTRLTVT.